This T cell receptor beta chain was recovered during a study of T cells after yellow fever vaccination. Trimming shortened V by 3 bases and J by 9 bases, and 9 bases separated the two germline ends. This CDR3 has 12 residues. Per germline, CDR1 LGHNT and CDR2 FRNRAP. Note on this clonotype: Its specificity is unknown.

Study-level findings and limits: Sorted repertoires could include abundant contaminating clonotypes from bulk cells.

The 5'RACE template-switching step produced TCR cDNA and added a universal primer site and UMIs. TCRdb analysed the 5' RACE reads with MiXCR anew, one entry per CDR3 protein. The sample has about 300,000 distinct CDR3 sequences; around 6.8% are singletons. Sample: PBMCs, taken around 45 days after the first yellow fever vaccination. The chain is built from TRBV12-5 and TRBJ2-1, with TRBD1 as a possible D gene (5 bases). The clonotype originates from a man between 18 and 35 years old who received the YFV17D yellow fever vaccine. The chain's CDR3 is CASGFRDGEQFF. CDR3 nucleotide sequence: TGTGCTAGTGGTTTCAGGGATGGTGAGCAGTTCTTC.